A single sample is the source of the 10 T cell receptor beta chains below, sequenced in a study of a mutant IDH1 vaccine in newly diagnosed glioma. The protocol was immunoSEQ multiplex PCR, while the TCRdb copy is restricted to in-frame clones and leaves out a portion. The top ten clones hold just over 8% of a sample with roughly 25,000 clones, roughly 78% of them seen once. Described time point: week 11, during vaccination. With topical imiquimod, each dose of the vaccine consisted of 300 ug of mutant IDH1 20-mer peptide. No cognate antigen is known for these TCRs. Sequences were derived from PBMCs, sampled from a glioma patient whose treatment included an IDH1 peptide vaccine. These receptors were taken from a man between 35 and 55 years old with glioma.

The chain carries TRBV27 and TRBJ2-6; 7 nucleotides line up with TRBD2. CDR1 is MNHEY, CDR2 SMNVEV, per germline (reference sequence). Germline trimming cut 6 bases from V and 2 bases from J; bases unmatched to any gene: 4. The CDR3 has 15 amino acids. The DNA of the CDR3 is TGTGCCAGCAGGCGAAGCGGGACTGGGGCCAACGTCCTGACTTTC. This translates into CASRRSGTGANVLTF. Complete variable domain (other parts from reference TRBV27 and TRBJ2-6): EAQVTQNPRYLITVTGKKLTVTCSQNMNHEYMSWYRQDPGLGLRQIYYSMNVEVTDKGDVPEGYKVSRKEKRNFPLILESPSPNQTSLYFCASRRSGTGANVLTFGAGSRLTVL.

The V call is TRBV2, the J call TRBJ2-1; 7 bases map to TRBD2. With V trimmed by 7 bases and J by 8 bases, 8 bases remained unmatched. CDR1 and CDR2 (germline): SNHLY, FYNNEI. The CDR3 length is 13 residues. CDR3 region: CASIARERDEQFF. CDR3 bases: TGTGCCAGCATCGCGCGGGAGAGAGATGAGCAGTTCTTC.

The CDR3 bases are TGTGCCAGCAGTTTGCGAAGGACAGTAAGTATGAACACTGAAGCTTTCTTT. This codes for CASSLRRTVSMNTEAFF. This rearrangement joins TRBV28 to TRBJ1-1; a possible D gene is TRBD1 (6 bases). With 3 bases removed from V and 0 bases from J, the gap between germline ends came to 17 bases. The CDR3 spans 17 residues. Germline V lookup: CDR1 MDHEN, CDR2 SYDVKM. The whole variable domain, filled in from reference TRBV28 and TRBJ1-1, reads DVKVTQSSRYLVKRTGEKVFLECVQDMDHENMFWYRQDPGLGLRLIYFSYDVKMKEKGDIPEGYSVSREKKERFSLILESASTNQTSMYLCASSLRRTVSMNTEAFFGQGTRLTVV.

V and J are TRBV29-1 and TRBJ2-1, with 8 bases identical to TRBD2. Germline V gene sequence: CDR1 SQVTM, CDR2 ANQGSEA. V lost 8 bases and J lost 8; bases outside the gene matches: 14. CDR3 length: 14 amino acids. DNA of the CDR3: TGCAGCTCCGAGGGCGCAGCGGGAGTGGATGAGCAGTTCTTC. Encoded protein: CSSEGAAGVDEQFF.

This rearrangement joins TRBV6-5 to TRBJ1-2; 9 bases agree with TRBD1. The ends lost 6 bases at V and 13 bases at J; junction bases unmatched: 6. Germline V gives CDR1 MNHEY, CDR2 SVGAGI. The CDR3 runs to 11 residues. The CDR3, as DNA: TGTGCCAGCAGGGGGGGACAGGGCCCCACCTTC. Its protein product is CASRGGQGPTF.

The rearrangement joins TRBV19 to TRBJ1-1, with D perhaps TRBD1 (5 bases). The ends were cut back, 3 bases at V and 2 bases at J, with 10 bases in the middle. CDR3 size: 14 residues. Germline CDR1 LNHDA, CDR2 SQIVND (reference sequence). The CDR3 coding sequence is TGTGCCAGTAGTATCAGGAGGGGCAACACTGAAGCTTTCTTT. Its protein product is CASSIRRGNTEAFF.

V usage is TRBV5-1 and J usage is TRBJ2-3; TRBD2 matches at 7 bases. V lost 5 bases and J lost 10; bases outside the gene matches: 16. The CDR3 consists of 15 residues. Germline V gene sequence: CDR1 SGHRS, CDR2 YFSETQ. CDR3 bases: TGCGCCAGCAGTTTCCGTGGAGCGGCGGCGGGGGCGCAGTATTTT. This gives the protein CASSFRGAAAGAQYF.

V usage is TRBV10-2 and J usage is TRBJ2-1; tentative D call: TRBD2 (6 bases). This CDR3 has 15 amino acids. The V and J ends lost 6 bases and 2 bases respectively, with 14 bases between them. Germline CDR1 WSHSY, CDR2 SAAADI. Written as DNA, the CDR3 is TGCGCCAGCAGGGAGACTAGTAGGGCCTACAATGAGCAGTTCTTC. Protein: CASRETSRAYNEQFF.

The rearrangement uses TRBV5-4 and TRBJ2-7; the match to TRBD2 covers 7 bases. This CDR3 contains 15 residues. After removal of 4 bases from V and 6 bases from J, the junction contained 13 bases not matched to a gene. Germline CDR1 and CDR2: SGHNT and YYREEE (reference sequence). The CDR3 nucleotides read TGTGCCAGCAGCCCGGATGGCGGGAGCCCCATCGAGCAGTACTTC. Residues: CASSPDGGSPIEQYF.

The V call is TRBV30, the J call TRBJ2-7, with D unclear. The CDR3 extends over 11 amino acids. The germline V and J ends were trimmed by 1 base and 4 bases, with 5 bases remaining between them. CDR1 and CDR2 (germline): GTSNPN, SVGIG (reference sequence). The CDR3 spells CAWSAGYEQYV. DNA of the CDR3: TGTGCCTGGAGTGCCGGTTACGAGCAGTACGTC.